This T cell receptor beta chain was recorded in a study of T cells in Graves' hyperthyroidism and ophthalmopathy. From RNA transcripts, TCR beta CDR3 regions were amplified. HTBI primers were employed in a first-round RT-PCR of the TCR CDR3. TCRdb reprocessed the multiplex PCR reads via MiXCR and lists one record per CDR3 protein. This table has 190,000 or so distinct CDR3 sequences, around 19% appearing once. The junction had 7 bases not matched to a gene; V was cut back by 6 bases and J by 4 bases. CDR3 length: 15 amino acids. From germline, CDR1 is KGHSH and CDR2 LQKENI. Each patient was aged 18 to 65 and had newly diagnosed hyperthyroidism of under 2 months' duration. Fresh peripheral blood, about 9.3 ml, yielded the PBMCs. In its sample, this clonotype was seen many times.

The V gene is TRBV18, the J gene TRBJ2-1; 9 positions agree with TRBD1. The sequenced sample consisted of blood. This clonotype was sampled from a man aged 40-50 years with Graves' hyperthyroidism. In nucleotides, the CDR3 is TGTGCCAGCTCTCTGGGGACAGGGACGTACAATGAGCAGTTCTTC. It yields the protein CASSLGTGTYNEQFF.